These T cell receptor beta chains were read from a single sample in a study of beta chain features in type 1 diabetes. Sequenced by immunoSEQ multiplex PCR; TCRdb stores in-frame clones only, minus some. Of some 360,000 clones listed, around 20% are singletons. The sequenced material came from naive CD4+ T cells from blood. These TCRs come from a woman aged 18-29 years in good health. The CDR3 runs from the conserved cysteine through the conserved F or W. A D gene is named only where the DNA matches it firmly. Only part of the rows carry a size: once, few, many, or a class if the clone is expanded.

-,few,TRBV7-9,TRBJ2-7,TGTGCCAGCAGCACGAGCTCCTACGAGCAGTACTTC,CASSTSSYEQYF
TRBD2,-,TRBV5-4,TRBJ2-7,TGTGCCAGCAGCTTGGGACTAGCGACTACAACCTACGAGCAGTACTTC,CASSLGLATTTYEQYF
TRBD1,few,TRBV7-2,TRBJ2-5,TGTGCCAGCAGCCCCCTTCAGGGGGCCCCGGAGACCCAGTACTTC,CASSPLQGAPETQYF
TRBD1,once,TRBV12-5,TRBJ1-5,TGTGCTAGTGGTTTGACTCCAGGACAGGGGGAAATTAGCAATCAGCCCCAGCATTTT,CASGLTPGQGEISNQPQHF
TRBD2,-,TRBV7-8,TRBJ2-5,TGTGCCAGCAGCCCCAACGCCCACATGGGAGGGGAGACCCAGTACTTC,CASSPNAHMGGETQYF
-,-,TRBV20-1,TRBJ2-1,TGCAGTGCTACCAAGAGTCATGAGCAGTTCTTC,CSATKSHEQFF
-,-,TRBV14,TRBJ2-1,TGTGCCAGCAGCCAAGCATACAATGAGCAGTTCTTC,CASSQAYNEQFF
TRBD2,few,TRBV7-9,TRBJ2-7,TGTGCCAGCAGCTTACTAGCGGGAGCCTACGAGCAGTACTTC,CASSLLAGAYEQYF
-,-,TRBV7-2,TRBJ1-4,TGTGCCAGCAGCTCGGGGGACGGAGAAAAACTGTTTTTT,CASSSGDGEKLFF
-,few,TRBV7-9,TRBJ2-2,TGTGCCAGCAGCTTAGGCGGGACGAACACCGGGGAGCTGTTTTTT,CASSLGGTNTGELFF
TRBD2,-,TRBV19,TRBJ2-1,TGTGCCAGTAGTAGTAGCGGGTCCAGGAATGAGCAGTTCTTC,CASSSSGSRNEQFF
TRBD2,-,TRBV6-1,TRBJ2-5,TGTGCCAGCAGTGAAAGGACTAGGGCAGAGACCCAGTACTTC,CASSERTRAETQYF
-,few,TRBV6-5,TRBJ1-1,TGTGCCAGCAGTTACTCGCGAGAGACTGAAGCTTTCTTT,CASSYSRETEAFF
-,-,TRBV29-1,TRBJ2-4,TGCAGCGCCATGGGGGGGGCGGAAAAGAACATTCAGTACTTC,CSAMGGAEKNIQYF
-,-,TRBV7-8,TRBJ2-5,TGTGCCAGCACCCCTAGACTCCAAGAGACCCAGTACTTC,CASTPRLQETQYF
-,few,TRBV29-1,TRBJ2-3,TGCAGCGTCCGTGTCCAGGGGGGAGATACGCAGTATTTT,CSVRVQGGDTQYF
-,-,TRBV7-2,TRBJ2-5,TGTGCCAGCACCGCTTCTGGGGCCACAGAGACCCAGTACTTC,CASTASGATETQYF
-,-,TRBV18,TRBJ1-1,TGTGCCAGCTCACCGGGGGGGGGTTACACTGAAGCTTTCTTT,CASSPGGGYTEAFF
TRBD2,few,TRBV4-1,TRBJ2-1,TGCGCCAGCAGCCAACCGGGACTAGCCGACAATGAGCAGTTCTTC,CASSQPGLADNEQFF
-,few,TRBV19,TRBJ2-1,TGTGCCAGTAGTATCAGGGTCATAGGGGCCCCCTCCTACAATGAGCAGTTCTTC,CASSIRVIGAPSYNEQFF
TRBD1,few,TRBV29-1,TRBJ2-7,TGCAGCGTTGATGTTACAGGGGGCGGGAACGAGCAGTACTTC,CSVDVTGGGNEQYF
TRBD1,few,TRBV10-3,TRBJ2-7,TGTGCCATCAGTGAGTCTGGGACAGGGGTCGCTTACGAGCAGTACTTC,CAISESGTGVAYEQYF
TRBD1,-,TRBV18,TRBJ2-3,TGTGCCAGCTCACGACAGGGGGCGCAAATTACAGATACGCAGTATTTT,CASSRQGAQITDTQYF
TRBD2,few,TRBV5-4,TRBJ2-3,TGTGCCAGCAGCCGTACCCCGGGACTAGCGGGCACAGATACGCAGTATTTT,CASSRTPGLAGTDTQYF
-,few,TRBV11-1,TRBJ2-1,TGTGCCAGCAGGCGACGGGGGAGCTCCTACAATGAGCAGTTCTTC,CASRRRGSSYNEQFF
-,many,TRBV7-9,TRBJ2-5,TGTGCCAGCAGCTCCACAATCCTGGAGACCCAGTACTTC,CASSSTILETQYF
TRBD2,-,TRBV2,TRBJ2-7,TGTGCCAGCAGCGAGAGCGGGGGATCTTACTACGAGCAGTACTTC,CASSESGGSYYEQYF
-,-,TRBV6-6,TRBJ2-7,TGTGCCAGCAGTTACCTGGTAGCGCAGTACTTC,CASSYLVAQYF
TRBD1,few,TRBV5-6,TRBJ1-2,TGTGCCAGCAGCGGCTGGACAGGGGCTCGCTACACCTTC,CASSGWTGARYTF
-,few,TRBV5-4,TRBJ2-7,TGTGCCAGCAGCTCAGGACAGTTGCCCTACTTCGAGCAGTACTTC,CASSSGQLPYFEQYF
TRBD1,few,TRBV30,TRBJ1-4,TGTGCCTGGACTGAGGGGGCGGTTGAAAAACTGTTTTTT,CAWTEGAVEKLFF
-,-,TRBV4-1,TRBJ1-1,TGCGCCAGCACCCGGACAGAGATGATTATGAACACTGAAGCTTTCTTT,CASTRTEMIMNTEAFF
-,few,TRBV7-9,TRBJ2-1,TGTGCCAGCAGTCTTCTACCTGGGAGAGATGAGCAGTTCTTC,CASSLLPGRDEQFF
TRBD1,-,TRBV6-6,TRBJ1-1,TGTGCCAGCAGTGGGGCAGGGGGCACTGAAGCTTTCTTT,CASSGAGGTEAFF
TRBD1,few,TRBV7-9,TRBJ1-6,TGTGCCAGCAGCGCCCAGGGGGAATATTCACCCCTCCACTTT,CASSAQGEYSPLHF
-,-,TRBV18,TRBJ2-7,TGTGCCAGCTCACCGAGGGGGTTATCCTACGAGCAGTACTTC,CASSPRGLSYEQYF
-,-,TRBV29-1,TRBJ1-1,TGCAGCGTTGATCTGCAGTCTAGAAAAGCTTTCTTT,CSVDLQSRKAFF
TRBD1,few,TRBV9,TRBJ1-1,TGTGCCAGCAGCGTAGGACCTCAGGGGGATACTGAAGCTTTCTTT,CASSVGPQGDTEAFF
-,-,TRBV7-9,TRBJ2-1,TGTGCCAGCAGCTTAGTTTTTGGGAGCAATGAGCAGTTCTTC,CASSLVFGSNEQFF
-,-,TRBV6-1,TRBJ1-1,TGTGCCAGCAGTGGCAGGGCGGTGGGCACTGAAGCTTTCTTT,CASSGRAVGTEAFF
TRBD1,-,TRBV30,TRBJ1-5,TGTGCCTGGAGTGGGACAGGGAGGCAGCCCCAGCATTTT,CAWSGTGRQPQHF